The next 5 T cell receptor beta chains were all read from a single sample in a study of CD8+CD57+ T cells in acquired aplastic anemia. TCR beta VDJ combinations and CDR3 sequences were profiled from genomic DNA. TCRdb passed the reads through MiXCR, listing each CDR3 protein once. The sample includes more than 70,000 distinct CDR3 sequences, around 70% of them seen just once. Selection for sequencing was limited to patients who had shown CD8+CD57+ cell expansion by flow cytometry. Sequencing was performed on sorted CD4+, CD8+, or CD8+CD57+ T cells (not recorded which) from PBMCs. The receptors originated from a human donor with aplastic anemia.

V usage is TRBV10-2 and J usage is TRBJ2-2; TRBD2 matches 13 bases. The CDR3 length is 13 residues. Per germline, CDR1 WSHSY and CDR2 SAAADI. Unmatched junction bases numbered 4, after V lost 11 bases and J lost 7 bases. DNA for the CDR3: TGCGCCGGACTAGCGGGAGATGGCGGGGAGCTGTTTTTT. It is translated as CAGLAGDGGELFF.

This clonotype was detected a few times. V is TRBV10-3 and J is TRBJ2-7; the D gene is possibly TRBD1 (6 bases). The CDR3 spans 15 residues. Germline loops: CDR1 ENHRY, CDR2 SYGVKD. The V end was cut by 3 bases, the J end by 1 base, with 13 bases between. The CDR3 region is CAISDSDSLSYEQYF. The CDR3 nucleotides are TGTGCCATCAGTGATTCGGACAGTTTGTCCTACGAGCAGTACTTC.

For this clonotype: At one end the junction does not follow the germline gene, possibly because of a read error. The DNA for the CDR3 is TGTGCCTGCAGTAGTTTCGCGAACACCGGGGAGCTGTTTTTT. This translates into CACSSFANTGELFF. V is TRBV7-6 and J is TRBJ2-2, with D unclear. This CDR3 spans 14 amino acids. Germline V gene lookup returns CDR1 SGHVS and CDR2 FNYEAQ.

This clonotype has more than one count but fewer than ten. CDR3 in DNA: TGTGCCAGCAGCTTACAGCAGAACACTGAAGCTTTCTTT. Translated: CASSLQQNTEAFF. This chain connects TRBV7-3 to TRBJ1-1, with unresolved D. V gave up 2 bases and J gave up 1 base, with 5 bases separating them. The CDR3 has 13 residues. Germline assignment: CDR1 SGHTA and CDR2 FQGTGA.

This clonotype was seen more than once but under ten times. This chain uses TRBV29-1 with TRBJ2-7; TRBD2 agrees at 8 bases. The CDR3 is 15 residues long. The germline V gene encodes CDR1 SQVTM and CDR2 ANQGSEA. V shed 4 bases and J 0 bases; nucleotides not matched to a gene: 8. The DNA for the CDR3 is TGCAGCGTTGTTATTACCGGGACTAGCTCCTACGAGCAGTACTTC. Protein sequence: CSVVITGTSSYEQYF.